Shown below are 12 T cell receptor beta chains from a single sample sequenced in a study of low-dose radiotherapy and immunotherapy resistance in tumors. Gene-specific TRAV and TRBV primers were used for first-strand cDNA, covering alpha and beta chains. It was with a constant-region primer and a V-primer adapter that TCRs were amplified over around 19 PCR cycles. TCRdb re-called the reads with MiXCR, one entry per CDR3 protein. This table has 9,500 to 15,000 distinct CDR3 sequences, approximately 73% appearing once. The source of these receptors is a human donor with advanced metastatic prostate, ovarian, gallbladder or colorectal cancer (not recorded which). This table probably holds off-target reads from a library built for another chain.

This clonotype was found once. The V call is TRBV14, the J call TRBJ2-3; 9 bases are a match to TRBD1. CDR1 SGHDN and CDR2 FVKESK come from the germline V gene. The CDR3 runs 15 residues. V trimming: 4 bases; J trimming: 1 base; junction bases outside the gene matches: 3. CDR3 bases: TGTGCCAGCAGCCGGGACAGGGTCCGCACAGATACGCAGTATTTT. Amino acids: CASSRDRVRTDTQYF.

The chain employs TRBV10-3 and TRBJ2-5; D perhaps matches TRBD1 (6 bases). V was clipped by 5 bases and J by 4 bases, with 11 bases between them. The germline gives CDR1 ENHRY, CDR2 SYGVKD. The CDR3 extends over 13 amino acids. CDR3 in amino acids: CAISTGSVETQYF. CDR3 coding DNA: TGTGCCATCAGTACAGGGTCGGTAGAGACCCAGTACTTC.

The rearrangement joins TRBV6-6 to TRBJ2-7; D gene ambiguous. The CDR3 is made up of 13 amino acids. V lost 0 bases, J lost 1 base, and 4 bases lay in between. Per the germline V gene, CDR1 is MNHNY and CDR2 is SVGAGI (reference sequence). The CDR3 DNA follows: TGTGCCAGCAGTTACTCAGGGTCCTACGAGCAGTACTTC. It codes for CASSYSGSYEQYF.

The chain joins TRBV3-1 to TRBJ2-1, with D hard to call. CDR1 is LGHDT, CDR2 YNNKEL, per germline (reference sequence). V was trimmed by 0 bases and J by 9 bases, leaving 9 bases between them. The CDR3 has 13 amino acids. For the CDR3, the DNA is TGTGCCAGCAGCCAAGACGTAAGGAGTGAGCAGTTCTTC. This codes for CASSQDVRSEQFF.

The chain recombines TRBV3-1 with TRBJ1-1, with D hard to call. Germline V lookup: CDR1 LGHDT, CDR2 YNNKEL (reference sequence). V lost 0 bases and J lost 5, with 4 bases in between. The CDR3 is 12 amino acids. The CDR3 protein is CASSQDMTEAFF. The CDR3 DNA follows: TGTGCCAGCAGCCAAGATATGACTGAAGCTTTCTTT.

This clonotype was recorded only once. The chain couples TRBV6-2 or TRBV6-3 to TRBJ2-3, with 10 bases lining up with TRBD2. Looked up from germline, CDR1 is MNHEY and CDR2 is SVGEGT. This CDR3 has 15 amino acids. The V segment lost 2 bases and the J segment 6 bases; nucleotides outside the gene matches: 5. For the CDR3, the DNA is TGTGCCAGCAGTTACGGCGCTAGCGGGGGTGATACGCAGTATTTT. Translating gives CASSYGASGGDTQYF.

The rearrangement links TRBV5-4 to TRBJ1-5; 8 nucleotides match TRBD1. This CDR3 comprises 17 residues. The V segment lost 0 bases and the J segment 2 bases; nucleotides outside the gene matches: 7. Germline CDR1 reads SGHNT; CDR2 reads YYREEE (reference sequence). The CDR3: CASSLEWTGWGNQPQHF. CDR3 nucleotide sequence: TGTGCCAGCAGCTTGGAATGGACAGGGTGGGGCAATCAGCCCCAGCATTTT.

In this sample, this clonotype turned up a few times. The V gene is TRBV2, the J gene TRBJ1-3; no firm D call. V lost 2 bases and J 4 bases, leaving 3 bases between the germline ends. The CDR3 consists of 12 residues. CDR1 SNHLY and CDR2 FYNNEI come from the germline V gene. This chain's CDR3 is CASSENGNTIYF. In DNA form, the CDR3 reads TGTGCCAGCAGTGAAAACGGAAACACCATATATTTT.

V usage is TRBV4-1 and J usage is TRBJ2-1, with 9 bases that match TRBD2. The CDR3 is 15 amino acids. V lost 7 bases, J lost 6 bases, and 10 bases stayed unmatched. Looked up from germline, CDR1 is MGHRA and CDR2 is YSYEKL. The CDR3 region is CASTKTGLAFNEQFF. The CDR3 DNA reads as TGCGCCAGCACCAAAACGGGACTAGCATTCAATGAGCAGTTCTTC.

This clonotype was found a few times. V usage is TRBV28 and J usage is TRBJ2-3; tentatively, D is TRBD1 (6 bases). The CDR3 sequence is 15 residues long. Per the germline V gene, CDR1 is MDHEN and CDR2 is SYDVKM. Between the trimmed V and J ends, which lost 5 bases and 3 bases, there was a span of 15 bases. This CDR3 is CASSPAGEETDTQYF. In nucleotides, the CDR3 is TGTGCCAGCAGTCCGGCAGGGGAAGAGACAGATACGCAGTATTTT.

This chain uses TRBV4-3 with TRBJ2-1, with TRBD2 identical over 10 bases. The CDR3 contains 16 residues. Per the germline V gene, CDR1 is LGHNA and CDR2 is YSLEER. V was pared by 0 bases and J by 9 bases, with 8 bases of the junction left unmatched. CDR3 protein: CASSQEYSGRASEQFF. As DNA, the CDR3 is TGCGCCAGCAGCCAAGAATACAGCGGGAGGGCGAGTGAGCAGTTCTTC.

Written as DNA, the CDR3 is TGTGCCAGCAGTGAGGTGAAAGAGACCCAGTACTTC. Translating gives CASSEVKETQYF. The chain employs TRBV6-2 or TRBV6-3 and TRBJ2-5; D not resolved. The CDR3 spans 12 residues. With 5 bases removed from V and 3 bases from J, the gap between germline ends came to 7 bases. The germline gives CDR1 MNHEY, CDR2 SVGEGT.